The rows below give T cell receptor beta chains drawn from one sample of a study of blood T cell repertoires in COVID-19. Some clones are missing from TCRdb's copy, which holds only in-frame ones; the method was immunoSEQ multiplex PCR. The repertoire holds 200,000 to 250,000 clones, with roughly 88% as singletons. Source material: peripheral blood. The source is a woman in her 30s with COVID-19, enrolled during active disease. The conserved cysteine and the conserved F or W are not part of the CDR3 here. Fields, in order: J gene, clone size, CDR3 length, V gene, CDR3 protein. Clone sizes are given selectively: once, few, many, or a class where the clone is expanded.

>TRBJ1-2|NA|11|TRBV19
ASTLNRANGYT
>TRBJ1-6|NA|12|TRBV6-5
ASSRDSPNSPLH
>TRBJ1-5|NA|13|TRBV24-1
ATSDRQGRNQPQH
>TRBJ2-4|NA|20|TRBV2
ASSEITSGGLGSGSKGNIQY
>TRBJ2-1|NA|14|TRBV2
ASSEFPSGIYNEQF
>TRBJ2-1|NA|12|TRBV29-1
SVWAGNSYNEQF
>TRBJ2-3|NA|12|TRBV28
ASSFRTSTDTQY
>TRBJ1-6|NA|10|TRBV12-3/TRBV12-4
ASSTGGKALH
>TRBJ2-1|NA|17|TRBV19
ATSREGAASGGSYNEQF
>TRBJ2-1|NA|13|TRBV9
ASSVEDREHNEQF
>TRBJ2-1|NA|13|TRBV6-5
ASKDSGQGNYEQF
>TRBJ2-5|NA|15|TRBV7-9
ASSLASGRAGQETQY
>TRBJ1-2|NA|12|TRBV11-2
ASSYDRGENGYT
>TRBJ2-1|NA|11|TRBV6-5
ASSPGRYNEQF
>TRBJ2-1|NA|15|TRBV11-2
ASSLVGGTSYYNEQF
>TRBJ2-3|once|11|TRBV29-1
SVVQEGTDTQY
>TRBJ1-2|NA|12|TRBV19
ARPNRDRGYGYT
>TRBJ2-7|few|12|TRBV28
ASIFQGTSSEQY
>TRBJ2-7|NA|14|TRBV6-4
ASSDSASGGIYEQY
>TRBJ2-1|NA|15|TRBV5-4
ASSLGGIQGAYNEQF
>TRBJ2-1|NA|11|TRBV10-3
AMTSGGGNEQF
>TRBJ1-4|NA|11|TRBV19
ASSNGQNEKLF
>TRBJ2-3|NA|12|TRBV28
ASTPGGVTDTQY
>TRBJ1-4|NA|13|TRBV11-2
ASSSTGTDNEKLF
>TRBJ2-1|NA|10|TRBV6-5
ASTSSYNEQF
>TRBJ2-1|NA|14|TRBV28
ASSLWAGRSYNEQF
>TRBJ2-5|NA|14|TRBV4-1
ASSQAHGGWGETQY
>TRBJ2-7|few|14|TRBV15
ATSRGARGQGYEQY
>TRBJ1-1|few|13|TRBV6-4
ASSDEGTLDTEAF
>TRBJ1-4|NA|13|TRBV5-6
ASSLGPGGSEKLF
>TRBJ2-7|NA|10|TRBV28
ASSLGTVEQY
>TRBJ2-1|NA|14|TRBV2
ASSEQSWEGLDEQF
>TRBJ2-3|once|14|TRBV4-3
ASSQAVDWESDTQY